This TCR beta chain was found in a study of blood T cells in healthy people across ages. Study-level findings and limits: Since the PBMCs were unsorted, naive and antigen-experienced cells could not be conclusively compared.

It was with a sample-barcoded 5' primer and a J-beta primer mix that a second PCR of about 7 to 12 cycles was run. All cDNA molecules were each tagged by a template-switch adaptor with 12 random nucleotides. TCRdb analysed the 5' RACE reads with MiXCR anew, one entry per CDR3 protein. The sample consists of hundreds of thousands of distinct CDR3 sequences, approximately 30% of them appearing once. Germline loops: CDR1 SGHAT, CDR2 FQNNGV. Germline trimming cut 4 bases from V and 1 base from J; bases unmatched to any gene: 4. CDR3 size: 15 residues. Isolated per sample were at least 7 million PBMCs. Regarding this clonotype: Its matching antigen is unknown.

The chain links TRBV11-2 to TRBJ1-1, with 9 nucleotides matching TRBD1. The specimen sequenced was blood. This clonotype was sampled from an elderly woman in good health. The DNA of the CDR3 is TGTGCCAGCAGCTCACGACAGGGGGGGAACACTGAAGCTTTCTTT. Translation gives CASSSRQGGNTEAFF.